The table lists the clone carrying this T cell receptor (beta chain) with a few counts. Its antigen is not known. The CDR3 has 14 amino acids. The V gene lost 6 bases and the J gene lost 3 bases, with 13 bases spanning the gap. Germline assignment: CDR1 MNHEY and CDR2 SMNVEV (reference sequence). The sample is drawn from a study of blood T cells in healthy people across ages. Study-level points and caveats: While age rose, TCR beta diversity per million T cells dropped in a roughly linear way.

Then a second PCR, running roughly 7 to 12 cycles, was carried out with a sample-barcoded 5' primer and a J-beta primer mix. MiXCR was run by TCRdb on the 5' RACE reads, yielding one entry per CDR3 protein. The sample yields 1 million to 1.2 million distinct CDR3 sequences, 30% to 40% seen once. Per-sample PBMC isolation yielded at least 6 million cells. The sequenced material came from blood. The sequence was collected from a man in his late teens or twenties in good health. The chain joins TRBV27 to TRBJ2-3; D assignment may be TRBD1 or TRBD2 (5 bases each). The DNA for the CDR3 is TGTGCCAGCAGCGACCCCGGGGCTACAGATACGCAGTATTTT. This translates into CASSDPGATDTQYF.